This TCR beta chain derives from a study of Graves' ophthalmopathy and Graves' hyperthyroidism. Germline trimming cut 5 bases from V and 6 bases from J; bases unmatched to any gene: 6. This CDR3 has 13 amino acids. This clonotype was observed at least ten times. Its matching antigen is unknown. Overall study findings and caveats: Among thyroid clonotypes expanded above 0.001 frequency, most also appeared in blood.

Beta-chain TCR CDR3 regions were amplified from RNA transcripts. First-round RT-PCR employed HTBI primers, with a second-round multiplex PCR after it. TCRdb analysed the multiplex PCR reads with MiXCR anew, one entry per CDR3 protein. In the table there are 300,000 to 450,000 distinct CDR3 sequences, about 18% of which are singletons. Stable hyperthyroidism referred to disease that showed no ophthalmopathy within 18 months of follow-up. The clonotype comes from an adult woman with stable Graves' hyperthyroidism. This chain connects TRBV12-3 or TRBV12-4 to TRBJ2-7, with 8 bases lining up with TRBD1. What was sequenced was peripheral blood. The DNA of the CDR3 is TGTGCCAGCAGTCTGGGACAGGTGGGCGAGCAGTACTTC. It translates to CASSLGQVGEQYF.